Listed below are T cell receptor beta chains from one sample, sequenced in a study of identical twins. TCRdb re-called the 5' RACE reads with MiXCR, one entry per CDR3 protein. This sample has 1,800,000 or so distinct CDR3 sequences; 32% occur once, and the top ten carry around 0.3%. The sequencing input was cord blood. The receptors were gathered from a newborn girl in good health. CDR3s include the opening cysteine and the closing phenylalanine or tryptophan. The D gene is left open where the match is weak. Size values are once, few and many counts, or a class for expanded clones, and some rows have none.

abundance	j_gene	d_gene	v_gene	CDR3nt	CDR3aa
.	TRBJ1-1	.	TRBV28	TGTGCCAGCAGTTCCCTGATATCCGAAGCTTTCTTT	CASSSLISEAFF
.	TRBJ1-5	.	TRBV2	TGTGCCAGCAGTGAACGAGGGGGAAGACTTAGCAATCAGCCCCAGCATTTT	CASSERGGRLSNQPQHF
.	TRBJ2-7	TRBD2	TRBV9	TGTGCCAGCAGCGTCGGACTAGAGGGCTACGAGCAGTACTTC	CASSVGLEGYEQYF
few	TRBJ1-1	.	TRBV12-3/TRBV12-4	TGTGCCAGCAGTTGGTCCGCCGGGGACACTGAAGCTTTCTTT	CASSWSAGDTEAFF
.	TRBJ1-2	.	TRBV7-9	TGTGCCAGCAGCTTAATTACTGAGGGCTACACCTTC	CASSLITEGYTF
.	TRBJ2-1	.	TRBV5-1	TGCGCCAGCAGCTTGGGGGGTAATCTTCGATACAATGAGCAGTTCTTC	CASSLGGNLRYNEQFF
.	TRBJ2-1	.	TRBV29-1	TGCAGCGTTGAAGGCCTGGGAGCCTACAATGAGCAGTTCTTC	CSVEGLGAYNEQFF
.	TRBJ1-1	TRBD1	TRBV28	TGTGCCAGCAGTTTATTTAGGGCAGGGGGCGCGGGGACTGAAGCTTTCTTT	CASSLFRAGGAGTEAFF
few	TRBJ2-5	.	TRBV7-9	TGTGCCAGCAGCTTAGCTATTCCTTCAGGCGGCCAGTACTTC	CASSLAIPSGGQYF
few	TRBJ2-7	TRBD2	TRBV20-1	TGCAGTGCCCCCCCGGCGGGGGTACCCTACAATGAGCAGTACTTC	CSAPPAGVPYNEQYF
.	TRBJ1-2	.	TRBV14	TGTGCCAGCAGCCAAGTCGACCTCGTTCTGAGACAGGAGGATGGCTACACCTTC	CASSQVDLVLRQEDGYTF
.	TRBJ2-3	.	TRBV18	TGTGCCAGCTCACACCAAAGCGCCTGGCGGGCTAGCACAGATACGCAGTATTTT	CASSHQSAWRASTDTQYF
.	TRBJ2-1	TRBD2	TRBV20-1	TGCAGTGCTAGCGGGACTACCTACAATGAGCAGTTCTTC	CSASGTTYNEQFF
.	TRBJ2-3	.	TRBV20-1	TGCAGTGCTAGAGTAGGGAGCACGGTAGATACGCAGTATTTT	CSARVGSTVDTQYF